Listed below are T cell receptor beta chains from one sample, sequenced in a study of beta chain features in type 1 diabetes. Sequenced by immunoSEQ multiplex PCR; TCRdb stores in-frame clones only, minus some. This table holds about 150,000 clones, more than 9% found once. The sequenced material came from naive CD4+ T cells from blood. The receptors derive from a young man in good health. Both conserved end residues are part of each CDR3. Fields, in order: clone size, D gene, V gene, J gene, CDR3 DNA, CDR3 protein. The D gene is left open where the match is weak. Part of the rows lack a size; the others show once, few, many or a class for expanded clones.

>-|TRBD2|TRBV5-1|TRBJ2-3
TGCGCCAGCAGCTTGTCTAGCGGGGGGTCAGATACGCAGTATTTT
CASSLSSGGSDTQYF
>-|TRBD2|TRBV4-1|TRBJ2-1
TGCGCCAGCAGCCAAGAGGCTAAGCGGGGGGGATACAATGAGCAGTTCTTC
CASSQEAKRGGYNEQFF
>-|-|TRBV6-5|TRBJ1-6
TGTGCCAGCAGTTACTCGACTTTTCAGACGAATTCACCCCTCCACTTT
CASSYSTFQTNSPLHF
>few|TRBD1|TRBV18|TRBJ2-7
TGTGCCAGCTCAAGAAGCGACCCGACAGGGGGCTTCGAGCAGTACTTC
CASSRSDPTGGFEQYF
>-|-|TRBV5-1|TRBJ2-1
TGCGCCAGCAGCGGGCCAGGGTACAATGAGCAGTTCTTC
CASSGPGYNEQFF
>few|-|TRBV6-5|TRBJ1-2
TGTGCCAGCAGTTATGATGGACAGCGGGACTACACCTTC
CASSYDGQRDYTF
>-|TRBD2|TRBV19|TRBJ2-3
TGTGCCAGTAAGCTAGCGGGGGGCCAGATTACGCAGTATTTT
CASKLAGGQITQYF
>few|-|TRBV5-1|TRBJ2-3
TGCGCCAGCAGCTCGAGGGGGGGCGCAGATACGCAGTATTTT
CASSSRGGADTQYF
>-|TRBD2|TRBV7-3|TRBJ2-3
TGTGCCAGCAGCTTGGGACTAGCGGGGGCTGAGTGTTATTTT
CASSLGLAGAECYF
>few|-|TRBV19|TRBJ2-7
TGTGCCAGTAGTCCGAGCCAGGGGAGCTCCTACGAGCAGTACTTC
CASSPSQGSSYEQYF
>-|-|TRBV7-2|TRBJ2-2
TGTGCCAGCAGCTTAATGCGGCAGGGCGGCACCGGGGAGCTGTTTTTT
CASSLMRQGGTGELFF
>few|TRBD1|TRBV7-9|TRBJ1-2
TGTGCCAGCAGCTTACGGGCAGGGGGTTGGTATGGCTACACCTTC
CASSLRAGGWYGYTF
>-|-|TRBV7-3|TRBJ1-6
TGTGCCAGCAGCTTCCAGGGGAATTCACCCCTCCACTTT
CASSFQGNSPLHF
>few|-|TRBV6-5|TRBJ2-7
TGTGCCAGCAGTTACTCTGGCGGCAGCTCCTACGAGCAGTACTTC
CASSYSGGSSYEQYF
>few|TRBD2|TRBV7-3|TRBJ2-3
TGTGCCAGCAGCCTCCTAGCGGGGGGCCCCACAGATACGCAGTATTTT
CASSLLAGGPTDTQYF
>-|TRBD1|TRBV10-2|TRBJ2-7
TGCGCCAGCAGAGCCCTCCGGGGGACAGGGGACTACGAGCAGTACTTC
CASRALRGTGDYEQYF
>few|TRBD2|TRBV5-1|TRBJ2-1
TGCGCCAGCAGCTTGGCCGGGACTAGCGGGTACAATGAGCAGTTCTTC
CASSLAGTSGYNEQFF
>-|-|TRBV7-3|TRBJ1-2
TGTGCCAGCAGCTTAACCGGGACAACTAACTATGGCTACACCTTC
CASSLTGTTNYGYTF
>-|-|TRBV15|TRBJ2-1
TGTGCCACCAGCAGAGAAAGGGCAGGGAATGAGCAGTTCTTC
CATSRERAGNEQFF
>-|-|TRBV5-1|TRBJ2-2
TGCGCCAGCAGCTTTGGGGGCCGGGGCACCGGGGAGCTGTTTTTT
CASSFGGRGTGELFF
>-|-|TRBV2|TRBJ1-5
TGTGCCAGCAGTCCGGGAAATCAGCCCCAGCATTTT
CASSPGNQPQHF
>-|TRBD2|TRBV15|TRBJ2-5
TGTGCCACCAGCAGAGATCGATTCGGGGGGGCCGCGGAGACCCAGTACTTC
CATSRDRFGGAAETQYF
>few|TRBD1|TRBV25-1|TRBJ1-4
TGTGCCAGCAGTGAGGACAGGCCCCCTAATGAAAAACTGTTTTTT
CASSEDRPPNEKLFF
>-|-|TRBV2|TRBJ1-3
TGTGCCAGCAGGGTACTGAGCTCTGGAAACACCATATATTTT
CASRVLSSGNTIYF
>-|-|TRBV30|TRBJ1-5
TGTGCCTGGAGTATTGGACATAGAAGCAATCAGCCCCAGCATTTT
CAWSIGHRSNQPQHF
>few|-|TRBV30|TRBJ1-5
TGTGCCTGGAGTGTTGGGGCCAATCAGCCCCAGCATTTT
CAWSVGANQPQHF
>-|TRBD2|TRBV9|TRBJ2-3
TGTGCCAGCAGCGTAGAACTAGCGGGGGGGCGGAACACAGATACGCAGTATTTT
CASSVELAGGRNTDTQYF
>many|-|TRBV21-1|TRBJ1-5
TGTGCCAGCAGCGGACGGACTGCTGAATGGTCCCATTTT
CASSGRTAEWSHF
>few|-|TRBV6-6|TRBJ2-2
TGTGCCAGCGGGACTCTGAACACCGGGGAGCTGTTTTTT
CASGTLNTGELFF
>few|TRBD1|TRBV28|TRBJ1-3
TGTGCCAGCCGAGGGACAGCCGTCGGAAACACCATATATTTT
CASRGTAVGNTIYF
>few|-|TRBV2|TRBJ2-3
TGTGCCAGCAGTGAACTAGCTTCGCAGTATTTT
CASSELASQYF
>-|TRBD1|TRBV6-4|TRBJ1-2
TGTGCCAGCAGTGCTTTCGGACAGGGTGGCTATGGCTACACCTTC
CASSAFGQGGYGYTF
>many|TRBD1|TRBV5-6|TRBJ2-6
TGTGCCAGCATCCCGACAGGGAGCTATGGGGCCAACGTCCTGACTTTC
CASIPTGSYGANVLTF
>-|-|TRBV27|TRBJ1-2
TGTGCCAGCAGGACTGGGACCCAACAGGGAAACTATGGCTACACCTTC
CASRTGTQQGNYGYTF
>few|TRBD2|TRBV11-2|TRBJ2-7
TGTGCCAGCAGCTTACCTAGCGGGGGACCTACGAAGCAGTACTTC
CASSLPSGGPTKQYF
>-|TRBD1|TRBV15|TRBJ2-7
TGTGCCACCAGCAGCCGACAGGGACCGATTTCCTACGAGCAGTACTTC
CATSSRQGPISYEQYF
>-|-|TRBV19|TRBJ1-5
TGTGCCAGTAGTATCGGGGCAGGGGATAATCAGCCCCAGCATTTT
CASSIGAGDNQPQHF
>-|TRBD1|TRBV4-2|TRBJ2-4
TGTGCCAGCAGCTTGAGGAGCGACAGGGGCGCCAAAAACATTCAGTACTTC
CASSLRSDRGAKNIQYF
>-|-|TRBV4-1|TRBJ1-3
TGCGCCAGCAGCCAAGATCGGCAGGGTCCCTTTCCCCCTGGAAACACCATATATTTT
CASSQDRQGPFPPGNTIYF
>-|-|TRBV10-3|TRBJ2-7
TGTGCCATCAGTGAACGGGAACCCTACGAGCAGTACTTC
CAISEREPYEQYF
>few|-|TRBV19|TRBJ1-1
TGTGCCAGTAGTATCGGTCAGGGTACTGAAGCTTTCTTT
CASSIGQGTEAFF
>few|-|TRBV7-6|TRBJ2-5
TGTGCCAGCACCTCCCCCGGGTTCCAAGAGACCCAGTACTTC
CASTSPGFQETQYF
>few|-|TRBV2|TRBJ2-5
TGTGCCAGCAGTGAATCGGGGTCTGGGACCCAGTACTTC
CASSESGSGTQYF
>-|TRBD2|TRBV18|TRBJ2-7
TGTGCCAGCTCAACATCTAGCGGGGGGGCGGGCGAGCAGTACTTC
CASSTSSGGAGEQYF
>-|-|TRBV4-1|TRBJ1-3
TGCGCCAGCAGCCAAGAGGAGGACGTTGGTGGAAACACCATATATTTT
CASSQEEDVGGNTIYF
>-|TRBD1|TRBV5-1|TRBJ2-1
TGCGCCAGCAGCTTTGAGGGGGCTGGTATCGGGTCCTACAATGAGCAGTTCTTC
CASSFEGAGIGSYNEQFF
>many|-|TRBV30|TRBJ2-7
TGTGCCTGGAGGTGGGCAGGGTCCCGGTACGAGCAGTACTTC
CAWRWAGSRYEQYF
>many|-|TRBV29-1|TRBJ2-5
TGCAGCGTTGATTCCACAGTCGAAGAGACCCAGTACTTC
CSVDSTVEETQYF
>many|TRBD2|TRBV7-9|TRBJ2-1
TGTGCCAGCAGTCTATGGGCGTTAGCGGGGAACAATGAGCAGTTCTTC
CASSLWALAGNNEQFF
>few|-|TRBV7-6|TRBJ2-7
TGTGCCAGCAGCTTCCGCCAGGACGGGGGTACCTACGAGCAGTACTTC
CASSFRQDGGTYEQYF
>-|-|TRBV6-5|TRBJ2-5
TGTGCCAGCAGTTACTCGGAGGGGACCCAGTACTTC
CASSYSEGTQYF
>few|-|TRBV11-2|TRBJ2-1
TGTGCCAGCAGCTTAGATCGGACAGATGAGCAGTTCTTC
CASSLDRTDEQFF
>few|-|TRBV19|TRBJ2-2
TGTGCCAGTACTGGCCCGAACACCGGGGAGCTGTTTTTT
CASTGPNTGELFF
>few|-|TRBV7-8|TRBJ2-2
TGTGCCAGCAGCTTACCGACAGGGAACACCGGGGAGCTGTTTTTT
CASSLPTGNTGELFF